This is a list of T cell receptor beta chains from one sample in a study of blood T cell repertoires in COVID-19. Profiling relied on immunoSEQ multiplex PCR, and the TCRdb table lists in-frame clones only, not all of them. The data contain 160,000 or so clones, about 90% of them singletons. What was sequenced was PBMCs or T cells enriched from blood (not recorded which). All receptors come from a human donor with acute COVID-19. The donor label of this sample is uncertain. The CDR3 runs from the conserved cysteine through the conserved F or W. The order of the fields is CDR3 length, V gene, J gene, clone size, CDR3 protein. Only part of the rows carry a size: once, few, many, or a class if the clone is expanded.

length: 16
V: TRBV30
J: TRBJ2-3
size: -
CDR3: CAWSPLLAGDIDTQYF

length: 17
V: TRBV4-3
J: TRBJ2-3
size: -
CDR3: CASSQTGTSTATDTQYF

length: 15
V: TRBV7-2
J: TRBJ1-2
size: -
CDR3: CASSLQGLTLDGYTF

length: 15
V: TRBV29-1
J: TRBJ1-2
size: -
CDR3: CSVWTGGNLPYGYTF

length: 19
V: TRBV21-1
J: TRBJ2-3
size: -
CDR3: CASSNIGLAGPSSTDTQYF

length: 18
V: TRBV5-1
J: TRBJ2-1
size: -
CDR3: CASSLAPFGTDSYNEQFF

length: 12
V: TRBV2
J: TRBJ1-2
size: few
CDR3: CASGTGGYGYTF

length: 15
V: TRBV10-3
J: TRBJ1-1
size: -
CDR3: CAISATGQRNTEAFF

length: 14
V: TRBV30
J: TRBJ1-1
size: few
CDR3: CAWNPGTVEAEAFF

length: 14
V: TRBV10-3
J: TRBJ2-7
size: -
CDR3: CAISPRDRGGEQYF

length: 11
V: TRBV19
J: TRBJ1-2
size: -
CDR3: CASKLGGGYTF

length: 15
V: TRBV19
J: TRBJ2-7
size: -
CDR3: CATIGTRGSSYEQYF

length: 15
V: TRBV11-3
J: TRBJ2-1
size: -
CDR3: CASSLEGQGYNEQFF

length: 13
V: TRBV18
J: TRBJ1-1
size: -
CDR3: CASSPSEDTEAFF

length: 16
V: TRBV11-2
J: TRBJ1-3
size: -
CDR3: CASSLLGVVSGNTIYF

length: 14
V: TRBV10-1
J: TRBJ1-5
size: -
CDR3: CATMGGGGSQPQHF

length: 15
V: TRBV10-1
J: TRBJ2-2
size: few
CDR3: CASSDGTANTGELFF

length: 13
V: TRBV14
J: TRBJ2-3
size: -
CDR3: CASRRDSTDTQYF

length: 15
V: TRBV5-6
J: TRBJ2-1
size: -
CDR3: CASSPAGGPYNEQFF

length: 14
V: TRBV30
J: TRBJ1-5
size: -
CDR3: CAWSRNRYNQPQHF

length: 14
V: TRBV6-5
J: TRBJ1-2
size: -
CDR3: CASSSQGPRTGYTF

length: 14
V: TRBV19
J: TRBJ2-7
size: -
CDR3: CASSTRQGVEEQYF

length: 17
V: TRBV18
J: TRBJ1-6
size: -
CDR3: CASSPPGTGGGNSPLHF

length: 15
V: TRBV5-6
J: TRBJ2-7
size: once
CDR3: CASSFLQESSYEQYF

length: 16
V: TRBV15
J: TRBJ2-7
size: -
CDR3: CATSRVSGRGTGEQYF

length: 14
V: TRBV14
J: TRBJ1-1
size: few
CDR3: CASMSGVRNTEAFF

length: 16
V: TRBV30
J: TRBJ1-1
size: -
CDR3: CAWSVTGGGMNTEAFF

length: 13
V: TRBV27
J: TRBJ1-5
size: -
CDR3: CASSWERDQPQHF

length: 14
V: TRBV30
J: TRBJ1-2
size: -
CDR3: CAWSEFRGSYGYTF

length: 13
V: TRBV27
J: TRBJ1-6
size: once
CDR3: CASRKSPAAPLHF

length: 16
V: TRBV27
J: TRBJ1-2
size: -
CDR3: CASFPLPLQGGRGYTF

length: 14
V: TRBV4-1
J: TRBJ1-5
size: -
CDR3: CASSDRDRGEPQHF

length: 19
V: TRBV13
J: TRBJ2-7
size: -
CDR3: CASSFLGLAGGLHSYEQYF

length: 15
V: TRBV6-5
J: TRBJ1-2
size: once
CDR3: CASLEGQGDFYGYTF

length: 18
V: TRBV4-1
J: TRBJ2-1
size: -
CDR3: CASSPADFLAGAYNEQFF

length: 15
V: TRBV27
J: TRBJ1-5
size: -
CDR3: CASSLSPSGVQPQHF

length: 12
V: TRBV9
J: TRBJ1-2
size: few
CDR3: CASKGTGAGYTF

length: 13
V: TRBV6-5
J: TRBJ1-2
size: -
CDR3: CAAIDRGNYGYTF

length: 17
V: TRBV7-3
J: TRBJ2-6
size: -
CDR3: CASSWTGGKAGANVLTF

length: 13
V: TRBV9
J: TRBJ2-3
size: -
CDR3: CASSEGLAGAQYF